The T cell receptor beta chain under discussion was sequenced for a study of T cells expressing NK-cell markers. CDR1 is SGDLS, CDR2 YYNGEE, per germline. This CDR3 has 14 amino acids. TCRdb reprocessed the 5' RACE reads and reports one entry per CDR3 protein, with no DNA. The sample has about 460,000 distinct CDR3 sequences. This TCR came from a woman aged 45-65 years in good health. The sequencing sample was made of blood T cells: a sorted CD56 or NKG2C T cell subset, CD4+ or CD8+ T cells, or bulk PBMC T cells (not recorded which). The genes are TRBV9 and TRBJ1-1. The CDR3 spells CASSTSSAGEEAFF.